The next 4 T cell receptor beta chains were all read from a single sample in a study of blood T cell repertoires in COVID-19. The table came from immunoSEQ multiplex PCR; TCRdb's copy has only in-frame clones and leaves some out. Here the sample spans 200,000 to 300,000 clones, about 89% being singletons. Sequenced: PBMCs or T cells enriched from blood (not recorded which). The receptors originated from a middle-aged man who had recovered from COVID-19.

This sequence joins TRBV10-3 and TRBJ2-1; possible D gene TRBD1, 6 bases. The V gene's germline CDR1 is ENHRY and CDR2 SYGVKD. Between the trimmed V and J ends, which lost 3 bases and 0 bases, there was a span of 12 bases. This CDR3 contains 16 residues. In nucleotides, the CDR3 is TGTGCCATCAGTGACCTTACAGGGAGCTCCTACAATGAGCAGTTCTTC. It specifies CAISDLTGSSYNEQFF.

V gene TRBV4-1 combines with J gene TRBJ1-1; D is uncertain. Germline V gives CDR1 MGHRA, CDR2 YSYEKL. The V gene lost 4 bases and the J gene lost 6 bases, with 12 bases spanning the gap. CDR3 length: 13 residues. The CDR3 DNA is TGCGCCAGCAGCCCAACTATTATCTCTGAAGCTTTCTTT. Translating gives CASSPTIISEAFF.

This sequence joins TRBV7-2 and TRBJ2-1, with D hard to call. Trimming left V 4 bases short and J 12 bases short, with 19 bases between. There are 14 residues in the CDR3. From germline, CDR1 is SGHTA and CDR2 FQGNSA. The CDR3, as DNA: TGTGCCAGCAGCTCCTCCTCGTCCTCCCCGGGGCAGTTCTTC. Translating gives CASSSSSSSPGQFF. Complete variable domain (other parts from reference TRBV7-2 and TRBJ2-1): GAGVSQSPSNKVTEKGKDVELRCDPISGHTALYWYRQSLGQGLEFLIYFQGNSAPDKSGLPSDRFSAERTGGSVSTLTIQRTQQEDSAVYLCASSSSSSSPGQFFGPGTRLTVL.

V is TRBV9 and J is TRBJ2-7; 12 nucleotides match TRBD2. From germline, CDR1 is SGDLS and CDR2 YYNGEE. The CDR3 covers 15 residues. J lost 4 bases, V lost 0 bases, and 2 bases had no gene match. Here the CDR3 DNA reads TGTGCCAGCAGCGTAGGGCTAGCGGGAGGGTACGAGCAGTACTTC. Encoded protein: CASSVGLAGGYEQYF.